The source of this T cell receptor (beta chain) is a study of T cell responses to AZD1222 COVID-19 vaccine. The CDR3 sequence is 15 residues long. Trimming pared 4 bases from V and 1 base from J, leaving 14 bases between. CDR1 is SGHVS, CDR2 FQNEAQ, per germline. This table comes from immunoSEQ multiplex PCR, and its TCRdb copy is limited to in-frame clones, with some not included. The top ten hold roughly 2.3% of the sample, which has over 75,000 clones, about nine tenths seen once. The sequences come from peripheral blood, collected on day 0 of AZD1222 vaccination. This chain joins TRBV7-8 and TRBJ2-7, with D possibly TRBD1 on 5 matching bases. This receptor was obtained from an adult in good health. The CDR3 loop is CASSSRTSLSYEQYF. The CDR3 nucleotides are TGTGCCAGCAGCTCCAGGACATCTCTATCCTACGAGCAGTACTTC.